Presented here are 7 T cell receptor beta chains from one specimen sequenced in a study of shared clonotypes between healthy human individuals. Profiling relied on immunoSEQ multiplex PCR, and the TCRdb table lists in-frame clones only, not all of them. This table holds roughly 1.5 million clones, approximately 98% found once. Input material: naive CD4+ T cells sorted from blood. Regarding subset: CD45RA+ positively selected. These receptor sequences come from a man younger than 45 in good health.

The chain has TRBV30 and TRBJ1-2; no reliable D call. Germline V gives CDR1 GTSNPN, CDR2 SVGIG (reference sequence). V dropped 2 bases and J dropped 0 bases, with 7 bases sitting between them. This CDR3 comprises 13 residues. The CDR3 reads CAWSPGTNYGYTF. In nucleotides, the CDR3 is TGTGCCTGGAGTCCCGGGACTAACTATGGCTACACCTTC.

V gene TRBV7-2 combines with J gene TRBJ2-5; tentatively, D is TRBD2 (6 bases). Deletions cut 4 bases from V and 4 bases from J, with 16 bases between. The germline gives CDR1 SGHTA, CDR2 FQGNSA. The CDR3 runs to 15 residues. The CDR3 here is CASSSGTRRGETQYF. CDR3 in DNA: TGTGCCAGCAGCTCCGGGACCCGGAGGGGAGAGACCCAGTACTTC.

The gene calls are TRBV7-6 and TRBJ2-2; the D gene could be TRBD1 or TRBD2 (5 bases each). The CDR3 runs to 13 residues. CDR1 is SGHVS and CDR2 is FNYEAQ in the germline V gene. The V end lost 6 bases, the J end lost 5 bases, and 10 bases lay between the germline ends. CDR3 bases: TGTGCCAGCAGGCTTTGGGGGACCGGGGAGCTGTTTTTT. Translation: CASRLWGTGELFF.

V and J are TRBV6-1 and TRBJ1-5; D gene uncertain. The ends were cut back, 3 bases at V and 1 base at J, with 13 bases in the middle. CDR1 and CDR2 from the germline V gene are MNHNS and SASEGT. The CDR3 is made up of 16 amino acids. The CDR3 bases are TGTGCCAGCAGTGAGGCAAGACGGAGGAGCAATCAGCCCCAGCATTTT. This translates into CASSEARRRSNQPQHF.

J is TRBJ2-2 and V is TRBV5-1, with D perhaps matching TRBD1 (6 bases). The germline V gene has CDR1 SGHRS and CDR2 YFSETQ. The CDR3 spans 15 residues. V lost 2 bases and J lost 0, with 8 bases in between. Here the CDR3 DNA reads TGCGCCAGCAGCTTTCGGACAGCGAACACCGGGGAGCTGTTTTTT. Translating gives CASSFRTANTGELFF.

The rearrangement uses TRBV7-9 and TRBJ1-4; D gene unclear. The V gene lost 8 bases and the J gene lost 0 bases, with 4 bases spanning the gap. Germline lookup yields CDR1 SEHNR and CDR2 FQNEAQ (reference sequence). CDR3 length equals 12 residues. In nucleotides, the CDR3 is TGTGCCAGCCGTGCAACTAATGAAAAACTGTTTTTT. Its translation: CASRATNEKLFF. Looking up the rest from reference TRBV7-9 and TRBJ1-4 gives the full variable domain: DTGVSQNPRHKITKRGQNVTFRCDPISEHNRLYWYRQTLGQGPEFLTYFQNEAQLEKSRLLSDRFSAERPKGSFSTLEIQRTEQGDSAMYLCASRATNEKLFFGSGTQLSVL.

The chain links TRBV28 to TRBJ1-3; TRBD1 is a possible D gene (5 bases). V gave up 6 bases and J gave up 0 bases, with 15 bases separating them. Per germline, CDR1 MDHEN and CDR2 SYDVKM. The CDR3 loop spans 16 amino acids. The chain's CDR3 is CASRPGSTSSGNTIYF. CDR3 sequence (DNA): TGTGCCAGCAGGCCAGGGAGTACGAGCTCTGGAAACACCATATATTTT.